This T cell receptor beta chain was retrieved from a study of control samples from healthy donors and cancer patients. Here immunoSEQ multiplex PCR was the method, and the copy in TCRdb shows in-frame clones only, minus some. This table has about 160,000 clones, over 85% appearing once. The CDR3 has 16 residues. Germline CDR1 SGHRS, CDR2 YFSETQ. J lost 5 bases, V lost 0 bases, and 4 bases had no gene match. Source material: blood. The chain combines TRBV5-1 with TRBJ2-1; 11 bases match TRBD1. The sequence derives from a young man in good health. The CDR3 loop reads CASSLGDRGTHNEQFF. CDR3 DNA: TGCGCCAGCAGCTTGGGGGACAGGGGGACCCACAATGAGCAGTTCTTC. Combining the CDR3 with reference TRBV5-1 and TRBJ2-1 gives the whole variable domain KAGVTQTPRYLIKTRGQQVTLSCSPISGHRSVSWYQQTPGQGLQFLFEYFSETQRNKGNFPGRFSGRQFSNSRSEMNVSTLELGDSALYLCASSLGDRGTHNEQFFGPGTRLTVL.